This passage covers 20 T cell receptor beta chains from one sample sequenced in a study of Graves' ophthalmopathy and Graves' hyperthyroidism. RNA served as the template for amplifying TCR beta CDR3 regions. Amplification began with first-round RT-PCR using HTBI primers, then second-round multiplex PCR was performed. TCRdb independently ran MiXCR on the multiplex PCR reads; one entry per CDR3 protein. The sample lists about 180,000 distinct CDR3 sequences, 30% to 45% occurring once. Sequencing input: peripheral blood. The receptors shown here come from a woman aged 40-49 years with Graves' ophthalmopathy.

This clonotype was counted only a few times. The chain carries TRBV28 and TRBJ2-6, with D maybe TRBD1 (5 bases). This CDR3 has 16 amino acids. Trimming stripped 6 bases from V and 0 bases from J, with 12 bases between. Germline lookup yields CDR1 MDHEN and CDR2 SYDVKM. The CDR3 DNA is TGTGCCAGCAGCCGTACCGACAGCTCTGGGGCCAACGTCCTGACTTTC. Its translation is CASSRTDSSGANVLTF.

This clonotype was recorded at least ten times. V gene TRBV27 combines with J gene TRBJ1-1; unclear D gene. V lost 8 bases, J lost 4 bases, and 14 bases lay in between. CDR3 length equals 13 residues. The germline gives CDR1 MNHEY, CDR2 SMNVEV (reference sequence). This CDR3 is CASSRHYGTEAFF. CDR3 DNA sequence: TGTGCCAGCTCACGACATTATGGCACTGAAGCTTTCTTT.

This rearrangement joins TRBV11-2 to TRBJ2-5; 9 nucleotides match TRBD2. This CDR3 region has 15 residues. Trimming at V came to 1 base and at J to 4 bases, leaving 4 bases not matched to a gene. The V gene's germline CDR1 is SGHAT and CDR2 FQNNGV. The CDR3 region is CASSLGALAGETQYF. CDR3 nucleotides: TGTGCCAGCAGCTTAGGGGCACTAGCGGGAGAGACCCAGTACTTC.

J is TRBJ2-7 and V is TRBV12-3 or TRBV12-4, with D tentatively TRBD1 (7 bases). V lost 3 bases and J 4 bases, leaving 19 bases between the germline ends. The CDR3 spans 16 residues. CDR3 amino acids: CASSFSWGDRNYEQYF. CDR3 DNA: TGTGCCAGCAGTTTCAGTTGGGGGGACAGAAATTACGAGCAGTACTTC.

The CDR3, as DNA: TGTGCCAGCACTAAACCGGGACCAGAGCTTTACGAGCAGTACTTC. It codes for CASTKPGPELYEQYF. The chain combines TRBV2 with TRBJ2-7; either TRBD1 or TRBD2 may fit D (5 bases each). V lost 7 bases to trimming and J lost 4 bases, with 20 bases between them. The CDR3 loop spans 15 amino acids. The germline V gene has CDR1 SNHLY and CDR2 FYNNEI.

V usage is TRBV6-2 or TRBV6-3 and J usage is TRBJ1-1; tentative D call: TRBD1 (6 bases). Germline CDR1 and CDR2: MNHEY and SVGEGT. The CDR3 is made up of 13 amino acids. The V and J ends lost 7 bases and 1 base respectively, with 10 bases between them. The CDR3 spells CASTGGANTEAFF. CDR3 DNA: TGTGCCAGCACCGGGGGGGCGAACACTGAAGCTTTCTTT.

The sample holds many counts of this clonotype. The rearrangement links TRBV9 to TRBJ1-2; TRBD1 aligns across 10 bases. Unmatched junction bases numbered 3, after V lost 3 bases and J lost 4 bases. CDR1 SGDLS and CDR2 YYNGEE come from the germline V gene. The CDR3 is made up of 14 amino acids. The CDR3: CASSEGQGTYGYTF. The CDR3 nucleotides are TGTGCCAGCAGCGAGGGACAGGGGACCTATGGCTACACCTTC. The whole variable domain, remainder taken from reference TRBV9 and TRBJ1-2, is DSGVTQTPKHLITATGQRVTLRCSPRSGDLSVYWYQQSLDQGLQFLIQYYNGEERAKGNILERFSAQQFPDLHSELNLSSLELGDSALYFCASSEGQGTYGYTFGSGTRLTVV.

This sequence joins TRBV7-2 and TRBJ2-5, with D possibly being TRBD1 (5 bases). Looked up from germline, CDR1 is SGHTA and CDR2 is FQGNSA. This CDR3 is 15 amino acids long. Trimming removed 5 bases from V and 0 bases from J, with 13 bases in between. This chain's CDR3 is CASSRDSDYQETQYF. The DNA of the CDR3 is TGTGCCAGCAGCCGTGACAGCGATTACCAAGAGACCCAGTACTTC.

At least ten counts were recorded for this clonotype. The junction differs from germline at one of its ends, possibly a read error. V usage is TRBV29-1 and J usage is TRBJ1-2; 7 bases map to TRBD1. Germline CDR1 and CDR2: SQVTM and ANQGSEA. There are 16 residues in the CDR3. In nucleotides, the CDR3 is TGCAGCGCTGAAGATCACGGGAGAGGGGGCGGCTATGGCTACACCTTC. This gives the protein CSAEDHGRGGGYGYTF.

This clonotype was detected ten times or more. The genes are TRBV30 and TRBJ2-7, with D unclear. CDR3 length equals 11 residues. Trimming pared 0 bases from V and 9 bases from J, leaving 9 bases between. Germline V lookup: CDR1 GTSNPN, CDR2 SVGIG (reference sequence). The CDR3 sequence is CAWSVKQPQYF. The CDR3 bases are TGTGCCTGGAGTGTGAAACAGCCGCAGTACTTC.

The gene calls are TRBV6-5 and TRBJ2-5, with unresolved D. Germline V gene data show CDR1 as MNHEY and CDR2 as SVGAGI. The CDR3 covers 13 residues. With 0 bases removed from V and 5 bases from J, the gap between germline ends came to 7 bases. The CDR3 region is CASSYSFGETQYF. The CDR3 coding sequence is TGTGCCAGCAGTTACTCGTTTGGGGAGACCCAGTACTTC.

This clonotype was detected ten times or more. The CDR3 bases are TGTGCCAGCAGCCGCCCGACAGGGGCTGGGGCCAACGTCCTGACTTTC. This sequence encodes CASSRPTGAGANVLTF. V and J are TRBV7-8 and TRBJ2-6, with 8 bases aligning to TRBD1. The length of the CDR3 is 16 residues. CDR1 is SGHVS, CDR2 FQNEAQ, per germline. V dropped 5 bases and J dropped 2; count of bases not matched to a gene: 5.

This clonotype has ten or more counts. The J gene is TRBJ1-2, the V gene TRBV25-1; D unresolved. V lost 6 bases, J lost 6 bases, and 23 bases lay in between. CDR3 size: 16 residues. CDR1 and CDR2 from the germline V gene are MGHDK and SYGVNS. The CDR3 sequence: CASSEVGRELLDGYTF. Written as DNA, the CDR3 is TGTGCCAGCAGCGAGGTGGGGAGGGAGTTACTAGATGGCTACACCTTC.

The rearrangement links TRBV29-1 to TRBJ1-2; TRBD1 matches 9 bases. The CDR3 extends over 14 amino acids. V was clipped by 5 bases and J by 0 bases; unmatched bases: 4. Germline V gene sequence: CDR1 SQVTM, CDR2 ANQGSEA. The CDR3 region is CSVNRQGANYGYTF. The CDR3 bases are TGCAGCGTTAACCGACAGGGGGCTAACTATGGCTACACCTTC.

In its sample, this clonotype was seen many times. The chain joins TRBV20-1 to TRBJ2-5; D unclear. The CDR3 contains 10 residues. Germline V gene data show CDR1 as DFQATT and CDR2 as SNEGSKA (reference sequence). The germline V and J ends were trimmed by 5 bases and 3 bases, with 4 bases remaining between them. CDR3: CSAEKETQYF. The CDR3 DNA sequence: TGCAGTGCTGAGAAAGAGACCCAGTACTTC.

This clonotype has a count of ten or more. The chain has TRBV7-9 and TRBJ2-2, with TRBD2 matching 11 bases. The CDR3 spans 13 residues. Germline CDR1 SEHNR, CDR2 FQNEAQ (reference sequence). The V and J ends lost 10 bases and 4 bases, in that order; junction bases with no gene match: 2. This CDR3 is CANLAGGTGELFF. The CDR3 region has the DNA TGTGCCAATCTAGCGGGAGGCACCGGGGAGCTGTTTTTT.

The sample holds one count of this clonotype. V usage is TRBV20-1 and J usage is TRBJ2-7; D is possibly TRBD1 or TRBD2 (6 bases each). CDR1 and CDR2 from the germline V gene are DFQATT and SNEGSKA (reference sequence). The V and J ends lost 6 bases and 3 bases respectively, with 18 bases between them. CDR3 size: 14 residues. The DNA for the CDR3 is TGCAGTGCCAGGGGCCGCGGGACCATCTACGAGCAGTACTTC. Amino acid sequence: CSARGRGTIYEQYF.

This clonotype occurred many times. J is TRBJ2-5 and V is TRBV5-1, with D possibly TRBD1 on 6 matching bases. From germline, CDR1 is SGHRS and CDR2 YFSETQ. There are 14 residues in the CDR3. V was pared by 0 bases and J by 4 bases, with 10 bases between. CDR3 residues: CASSLGGQRETQYF. CDR3 in DNA: TGCGCCAGCAGCTTGGGGGGGCAACGAGAGACCCAGTACTTC.

The chain combines TRBV6-1 with TRBJ1-6, with a weak D call TRBD1 (5 bases). V shed 6 bases and J shed 10 bases, with 13 bases lying between them. Germline V CDR1 and CDR2: MNHNS, SASEGT. The length of the CDR3 is 13 residues. The CDR3 DNA follows: TGTGCCAGCAGACGAAGACAGAAATCACCCCTCCACTTT. This gives the protein CASRRRQKSPLHF.

Many counts were recorded for this clonotype. The J gene is TRBJ2-7, the V gene TRBV18, with TRBD1 as a possible D gene (5 bases). CDR3 length: 14 residues. V was clipped by 2 bases and J by 5 bases, with 13 bases between them. From germline, CDR1 is KGHSH and CDR2 LQKENI. This CDR3 is CASSPDRASNEQYF. The CDR3 region has the DNA TGTGCCAGCTCACCAGACAGAGCTTCTAACGAGCAGTACTTC.